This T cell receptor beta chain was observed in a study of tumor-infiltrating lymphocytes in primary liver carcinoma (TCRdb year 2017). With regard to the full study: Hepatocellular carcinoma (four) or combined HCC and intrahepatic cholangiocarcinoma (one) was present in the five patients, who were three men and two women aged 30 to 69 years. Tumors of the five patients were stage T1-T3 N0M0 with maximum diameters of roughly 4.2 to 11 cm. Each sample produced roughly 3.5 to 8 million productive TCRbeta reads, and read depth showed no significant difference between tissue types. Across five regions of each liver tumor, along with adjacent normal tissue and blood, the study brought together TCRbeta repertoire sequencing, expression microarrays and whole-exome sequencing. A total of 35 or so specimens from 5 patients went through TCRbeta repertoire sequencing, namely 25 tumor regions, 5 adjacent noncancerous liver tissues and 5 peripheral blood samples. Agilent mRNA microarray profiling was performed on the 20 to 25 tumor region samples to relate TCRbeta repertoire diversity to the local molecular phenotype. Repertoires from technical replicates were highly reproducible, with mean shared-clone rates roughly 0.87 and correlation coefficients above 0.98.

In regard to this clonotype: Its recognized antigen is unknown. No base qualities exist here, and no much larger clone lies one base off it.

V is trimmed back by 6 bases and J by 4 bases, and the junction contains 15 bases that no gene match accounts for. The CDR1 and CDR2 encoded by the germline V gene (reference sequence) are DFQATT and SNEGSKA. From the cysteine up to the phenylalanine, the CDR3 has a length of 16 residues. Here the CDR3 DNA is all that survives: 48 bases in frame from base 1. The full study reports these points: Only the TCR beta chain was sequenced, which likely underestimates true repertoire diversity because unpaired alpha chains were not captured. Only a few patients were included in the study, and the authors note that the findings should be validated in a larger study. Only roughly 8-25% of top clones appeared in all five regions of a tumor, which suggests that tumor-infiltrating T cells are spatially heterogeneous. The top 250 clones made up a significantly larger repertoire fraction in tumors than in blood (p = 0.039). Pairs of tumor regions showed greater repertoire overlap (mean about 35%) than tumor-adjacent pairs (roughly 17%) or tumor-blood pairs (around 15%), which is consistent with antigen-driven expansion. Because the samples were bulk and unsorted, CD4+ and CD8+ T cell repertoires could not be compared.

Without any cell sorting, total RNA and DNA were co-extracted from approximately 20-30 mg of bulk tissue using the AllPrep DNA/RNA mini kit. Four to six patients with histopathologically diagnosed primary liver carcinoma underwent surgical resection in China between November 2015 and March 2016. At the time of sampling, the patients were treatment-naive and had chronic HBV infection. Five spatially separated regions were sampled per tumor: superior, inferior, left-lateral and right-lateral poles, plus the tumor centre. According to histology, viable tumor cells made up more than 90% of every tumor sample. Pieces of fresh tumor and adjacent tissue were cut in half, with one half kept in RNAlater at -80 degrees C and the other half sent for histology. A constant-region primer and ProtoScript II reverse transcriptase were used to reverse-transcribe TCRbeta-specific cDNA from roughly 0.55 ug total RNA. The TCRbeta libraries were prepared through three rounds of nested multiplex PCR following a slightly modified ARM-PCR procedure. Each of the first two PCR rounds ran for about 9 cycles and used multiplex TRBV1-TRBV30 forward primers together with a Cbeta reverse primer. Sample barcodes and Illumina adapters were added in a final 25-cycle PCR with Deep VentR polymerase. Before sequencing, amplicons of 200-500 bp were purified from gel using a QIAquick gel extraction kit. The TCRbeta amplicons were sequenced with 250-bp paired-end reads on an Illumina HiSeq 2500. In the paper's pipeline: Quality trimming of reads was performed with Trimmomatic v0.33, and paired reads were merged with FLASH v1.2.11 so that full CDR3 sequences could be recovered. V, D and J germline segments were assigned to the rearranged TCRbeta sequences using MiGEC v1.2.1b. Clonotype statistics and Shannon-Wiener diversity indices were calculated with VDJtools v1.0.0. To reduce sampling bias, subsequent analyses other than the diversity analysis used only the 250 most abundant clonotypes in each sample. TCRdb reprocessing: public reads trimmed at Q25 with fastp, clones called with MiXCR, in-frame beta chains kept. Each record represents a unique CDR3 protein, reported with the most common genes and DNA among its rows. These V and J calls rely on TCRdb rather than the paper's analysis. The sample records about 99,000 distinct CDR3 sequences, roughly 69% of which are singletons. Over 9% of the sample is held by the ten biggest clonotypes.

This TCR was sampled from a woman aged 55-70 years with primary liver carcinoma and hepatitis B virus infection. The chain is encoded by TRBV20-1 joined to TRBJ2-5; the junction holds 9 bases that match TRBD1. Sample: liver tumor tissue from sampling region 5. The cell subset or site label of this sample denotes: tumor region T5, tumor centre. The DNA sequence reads TGCAGTGCCGATTCCCGGGACAGGGCCCACCGAGAGACCCAGTACTTC. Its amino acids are CSADSRDRAHRETQYF.